This TCR beta chain stems from a study of shared clonotypes between healthy human individuals. Germline values: CDR1 SGHAT, CDR2 FQNNGV. Trimming stripped 1 base from V and 5 bases from J, with 12 bases between. The CDR3 is made up of 15 amino acids. Profiled with immunoSEQ multiplex PCR; TCRdb holds only in-frame clones, not every one. Of roughly 480,000 clones in the sample, 79% were seen once. The clonotype was recovered from a woman aged 40-49 years in good health. Some clones in this sample may be carry-over from other donors' samples. The chain couples TRBV11-2 to TRBJ2-1, with D perhaps TRBD2 (6 bases). Input material: PBMCs. The CDR3 nucleotides are TGTGCCAGCAGCTTAGTTAGCGGAGGAAACAATGAGCAGTTCTTC. Its translation: CASSLVSGGNNEQFF.